The following is a T cell receptor (beta chain) sequence with its context. The antigen is unknown. At one of its ends the junction is not consistent with the germline gene, which may arise from a read error. These data originate in a study of beta chain features in type 1 diabetes. General study findings and limits: The study found fewer insertions and more deletions at VDJ junctions in type 1 diabetes patients.

This CDR3 spans 14 amino acids. Germline lookup yields CDR1 MGHDK and CDR2 SYGVNS. Of the isolated RNA, all was reverse transcribed, and so the sequenced material was expressed TCRB transcripts. Repertoires were generated with immunoSEQ multiplex PCR, while TCRdb's copy carries only in-frame clones and drops some. The top ten hold roughly 0.098% of the sample, which has hundreds of thousands of clones, around a sixth seen once. The specimen was naive CD4+ T cells from blood. The clonotype originates from a man younger than 35 in good health. V gene TRBV25-1 combines with J gene TRBJ2-5, with D maybe TRBD1 (7 bases). In DNA, the CDR3 is TGTGCCAGCAGGGAGGGACAGTACCAAGAGGCCCAGTACTTC. Protein: CASREGQYQEAQYF.